Detailed here is one TCR beta chain. The antigen is unknown. With 4 bases removed from V and 1 base from J, the gap between germline ends came to 8 bases. Per the germline V gene, CDR1 is SGDLS and CDR2 is YYNGEE. The length of the CDR3 is 13 residues. The sample is drawn from a study of cytomegalovirus exposure and HLA in healthy donors. Study-level points and caveats: Among CMV-associated TCR beta chains, most appeared HLA-restricted in a later analysis. TCR beta V- and J-gene trimming was later associated with a missense DCLRE1C variant.

The PCR ran on 60 Vbeta and 13 Jbeta primers. Sequencing used immunoSEQ multiplex PCR; TCRdb keeps in-frame clones, though not all of them. The sample holds approximately 210,000 clones, roughly 85% seen once. This sequence was found in a male donor in good health and CMV-seronegative. Sequenced: PBMCs. The genes are TRBV9 and TRBJ2-5; D unresolved. CDR3 sequence: CASSPGIQETQYF. The CDR3 nucleotides are TGTGCCAGCAGCCCAGGAATCCAAGAGACCCAGTACTTC.